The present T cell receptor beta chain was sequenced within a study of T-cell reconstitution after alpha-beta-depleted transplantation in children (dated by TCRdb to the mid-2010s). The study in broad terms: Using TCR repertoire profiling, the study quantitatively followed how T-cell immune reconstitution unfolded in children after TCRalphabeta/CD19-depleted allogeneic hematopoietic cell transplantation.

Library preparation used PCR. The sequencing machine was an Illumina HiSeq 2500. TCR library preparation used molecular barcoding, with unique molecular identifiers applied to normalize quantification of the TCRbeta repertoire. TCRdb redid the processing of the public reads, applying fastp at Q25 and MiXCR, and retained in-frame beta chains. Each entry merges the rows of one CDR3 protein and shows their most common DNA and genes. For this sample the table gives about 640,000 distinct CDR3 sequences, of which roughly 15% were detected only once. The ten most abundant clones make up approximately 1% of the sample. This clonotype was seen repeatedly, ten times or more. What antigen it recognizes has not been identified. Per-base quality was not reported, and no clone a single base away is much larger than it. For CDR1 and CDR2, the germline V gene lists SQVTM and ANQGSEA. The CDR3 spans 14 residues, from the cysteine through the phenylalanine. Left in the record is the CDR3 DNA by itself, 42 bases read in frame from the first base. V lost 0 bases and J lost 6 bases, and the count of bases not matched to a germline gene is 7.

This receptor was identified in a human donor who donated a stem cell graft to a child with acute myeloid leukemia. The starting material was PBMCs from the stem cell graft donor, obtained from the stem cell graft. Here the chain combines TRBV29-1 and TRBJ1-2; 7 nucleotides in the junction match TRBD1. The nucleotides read TGCAGCGTTGAAGAAGGGGGCAAATCGGATGGCTACACCTTC. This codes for CSVEEGGKSDGYTF. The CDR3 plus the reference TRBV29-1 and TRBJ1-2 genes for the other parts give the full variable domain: SAVISQKPSRDICQRGTSLTIQCQVDSQVTMMFWYRQQPGQSLTLIATANQGSEATYESGFVIDKFPISRPNLTFSTLTVSNMSPEDSSIYLCSVEEGGKSDGYTFGSGTRLTVV.